Each of the 9 T cell receptor beta chains below was sequenced from the same sample in a study of Ad26.COV2.S vaccination and SARS-CoV-2 variants. Treatment specified: some 19 received Ad26.COV2.S at low or high dose, single or two shots; 5 received placebo; per-sample allocation not given. After the first vaccine or placebo injection, samples were drawn on day 63. The repertoire was sequenced with immunoSEQ multiplex PCR; TCRdb's copy has only in-frame clones and lacks some. The sample shows around 450,000 clones, 89% of them seen only once. Here the sequenced sample was peripheral blood, taken in a trial of Ad26.COV2.S vaccine versus placebo. The receptors stem from a person aged 18-65 years who received the Ad26.COV2.S COVID-19 vaccine or a placebo.

V and J are TRBV18 and TRBJ2-7, with D perhaps TRBD2 (6 bases). Germline values: CDR1 KGHSH, CDR2 LQKENI. Trimming removed 1 base from V and 3 bases from J, with 16 bases in between. This CDR3 region has 16 residues. Here the CDR3 DNA reads TGTGCCAGCTCACCACGGAGGGGCGGGCCTAACTACGAGCAGTACTTC. Amino acid sequence: CASSPRRGGPNYEQYF.

The chain is built from TRBV7-9 and TRBJ2-2; D tentatively fits TRBD1 or TRBD2 (5 bases each). From germline, CDR1 is SEHNR and CDR2 FQNEAQ (reference sequence). There are 16 residues in the CDR3. V was cut by 4 bases and J by 0 bases, with 12 bases left in between. CDR3 bases: TGTGCCAGCAGCTCCACCGGGACCGCGAACACCGGGGAGCTGTTTTTT. It yields the protein CASSSTGTANTGELFF.

The CDR3 DNA reads TGTGCCAGCAGCCCACAGGGGTTCGCTAACTATGGCTACACCTTC. It translates to CASSPQGFANYGYTF. The chain carries TRBV7-2 and TRBJ1-2; 7 bases are a match to TRBD1. The CDR3 covers 15 residues. Trimming removed 5 bases from V and 0 bases from J; junction bases left unmatched: 6. Germline assignment: CDR1 SGHTA and CDR2 FQGNSA.

V and J are TRBV5-4 and TRBJ2-7, with D possibly TRBD2 on 5 matching bases. Trimming cost V 4 bases and J 2 bases, with 13 bases left between them. The CDR3 totals 14 residues. Germline V CDR1 and CDR2: SGHNT, YYREEE (reference sequence). CDR3 loop: CASSPGSSAYEQYF. The DNA of the CDR3 is TGTGCCAGCAGCCCCGGTAGTAGCGCCTACGAGCAGTACTTC.

The table lists this clone with a few counts. The chain joins TRBV24-1 to TRBJ1-5; D not resolved. The CDR3 consists of 13 residues. In germline, CDR1 is KGHDR, CDR2 SFDVKD. V lost 4 bases to trimming and J lost 0 bases, with 3 bases between them. The CDR3 DNA reads TGTGCCACCAGTGACCGTAGCAATCAGCCCCAGCATTTT. This sequence encodes CATSDRSNQPQHF.

This chain connects TRBV6-6 to TRBJ1-6; D unresolved. Trimming took 5 bases from V and 1 from J, leaving 24 bases between them. The CDR3 is 20 residues long. CDR1 is MNHNY, CDR2 SVGAGI, per germline (reference sequence). For the CDR3, the DNA is TGTGCCAGCAGTCCGCGACCCCTGGTGTTTATAAGATCCTATAATTCACCCCTCCACTTT. Residues: CASSPRPLVFIRSYNSPLHF.

V is TRBV11-2 and J is TRBJ2-7; D gene unclear. With 5 bases removed from V and 8 bases from J, the gap between germline ends came to 19 bases. Germline V CDR1 and CDR2: SGHAT, FQNNGV. This CDR3 spans 14 amino acids. CDR3 DNA: TGTGCCAGCAGCCTGGACCAGCCGAAGACCCAGCAGTACTTC. This encodes CASSLDQPKTQQYF.

This clone was detected only a few times. The rearrangement uses TRBV27 and TRBJ1-5; D gene ambiguous. Between the trimmed V and J ends, which lost 7 bases and 6 bases, there was a span of 10 bases. The CDR3 covers 12 residues. Per the germline V gene, CDR1 is MNHEY and CDR2 is SMNVEV (reference sequence). CDR3 residues: CASMGLGQPQHF. DNA of the CDR3: TGTGCCAGCATGGGTCTAGGTCAGCCCCAGCATTTT.

V is TRBV24-1 and J is TRBJ2-3; a weak D match, TRBD2 (6 bases). Deletions cut 5 bases from V and 2 bases from J, with 10 bases between. Germline V gene data show CDR1 as KGHDR and CDR2 as SFDVKD. This CDR3 has 14 amino acids. CDR3 sequence (DNA): TGTGCCACCAGTGGGCGGGGAACCACAGATACGCAGTATTTT. Its translation is CATSGRGTTDTQYF.